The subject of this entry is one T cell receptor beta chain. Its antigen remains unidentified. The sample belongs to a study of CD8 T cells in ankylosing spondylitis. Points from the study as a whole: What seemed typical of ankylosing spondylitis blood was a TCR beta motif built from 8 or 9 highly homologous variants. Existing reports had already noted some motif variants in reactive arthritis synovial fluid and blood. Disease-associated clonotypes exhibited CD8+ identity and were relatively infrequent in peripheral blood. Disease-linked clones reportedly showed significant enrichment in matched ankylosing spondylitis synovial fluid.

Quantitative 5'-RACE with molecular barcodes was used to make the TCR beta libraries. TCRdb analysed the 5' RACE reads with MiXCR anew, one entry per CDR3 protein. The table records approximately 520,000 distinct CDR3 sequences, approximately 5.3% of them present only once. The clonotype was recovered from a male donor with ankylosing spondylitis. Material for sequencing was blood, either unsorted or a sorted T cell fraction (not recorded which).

The CDR3 spells CASSQDLWQGTDTQYF. The CDR3 nucleotides read TGCGCCAGCAGCCAAGATCTATGGCAGGGAACAGATACGCAGTATTTT. The V call is TRBV4-3, the J call TRBJ2-3; the D gene is possibly TRBD1 (5 bases). Germline CDR1 LGHNA, CDR2 YSLEER. V lost 0 bases and J lost 3, with 13 bases in between. The CDR3 consists of 16 residues.